The clone carrying this TCR beta chain was picked up a small number of times. This entry belongs to a study of blood T cell repertoires in COVID-19. Study context: Some COVID-19 samples were acute and others convalescent; all came from the United States, Italy and Spain. From T cells, B-cell-depleted T cells, or PBMCs came the material, which was cDNA or gDNA.

The germline CDR1 and CDR2 sequences are KGHSH and LQKENI. The CDR3 is 16 residues long. The V end was cut by 3 bases, the J end by 0 bases, with 9 bases between. Sequencing used immunoSEQ multiplex PCR; TCRdb keeps in-frame clones, though not all of them. The data show roughly 91,000 clones, roughly 72% seen once. Sample: peripheral blood. The receptor's source is a man aged 65 to 79 with acute or convalescent COVID-19. The chain combines TRBV18 with TRBJ2-6; the D is unclear. DNA of the CDR3: TGTGCCAGCTCACCTGAACAGTTCTCTGGGGCCAACGTCCTGACTTTC. It yields the protein CASSPEQFSGANVLTF.